This TCR beta chain emerged from a study of blood T cell repertoires in COVID-19. Study background: Samples came from the United States, Italy and Spain, spanning acute and convalescent COVID-19.

This clone was detected once. Per the authors' pipeline: Reference gene primer amplification in the assay estimated nucleated cell counts. Here immunoSEQ multiplex PCR was the method, and the copy in TCRdb shows in-frame clones only, minus some. That table gives V, J and clone size, and the DNA gave D and trimming. The sample lists over 400,000 clones; around 85% were seen once. Two negative PCRs, clearance, or symptom resolution characterized the recovered Cohort 3 donors. The clonotype originates from a woman aged 60-75 years who had recovered from COVID-19. Sequenced: PBMCs or T cells enriched from blood (not recorded which).

The CDR3 sequence: CASSTLSGEDEQFF. Here the CDR3 DNA reads TGTGCCAGCAGCACCCTAAGCGGGGAAGATGAGCAGTTCTTC. The chain recombines TRBV7-8 with TRBJ2-1; 7 nucleotides line up with TRBD2. The ends lost 5 bases at V and 8 bases at J; junction bases unmatched: 9. The CDR3 spans 14 residues. Germline loops: CDR1 SGHVS, CDR2 FQNEAQ. The entire variable domain, with the rest obtained from reference TRBV7-8 and TRBJ2-1, is as follows: GAGVSQSPRYKVAKRGQDVALRCDPISGHVSLFWYQQALGQGPEFLTYFQNEAQLDKSGLPSDRFFAERPEGSVSTLKIQRTQQEDSAVYLCASSTLSGEDEQFFGPGTRLTVL.